This passage covers 4 T cell receptor beta chains from one sample sequenced in a study of blood T cell repertoires in COVID-19. Measured with immunoSEQ multiplex PCR; TCRdb has only the in-frame clones, and not every one. The sample carries some 130,000 clones, more than 70% recorded once. Input material: peripheral blood. The source is a human donor in a cohort sampled during active COVID-19.

CDR3 amino acids: CASSSPSTGGSYEQYF. DNA for the CDR3: TGTGCCAGCAGCTCCCCTTCGACAGGTGGCTCCTACGAGCAGTACTTC. The chain employs TRBV5-6 and TRBJ2-7, with a possible D match to TRBD1 (6 bases). The CDR3 runs to 16 residues. V was trimmed by 3 bases and J by 0 bases, leaving 16 bases between them. Germline values: CDR1 SGHDT, CDR2 YYEEEE.

This clone was observed a single time. The gene calls are TRBV9 and TRBJ2-1; 7 bases match TRBD2. Germline V gene lookup returns CDR1 SGDLS and CDR2 YYNGEE. V trimming: 0 bases; J trimming: 7 bases; junction bases outside the gene matches: 7. The length of the CDR3 is 15 residues. CDR3 sequence reads: CASSVVSGPANEQFF. CDR3 sequence (DNA): TGTGCCAGCAGCGTAGTTAGCGGGCCGGCAAATGAGCAGTTCTTC.

On this clone itself: Other DNA sequences from this sample encode an identical CDR3 as well. The chain links TRBV7-2 to TRBJ1-1, with 7 bases matching TRBD1. V gave up 5 bases and J gave up 0 bases; unmatched junction bases: 6. The CDR3 consists of 15 residues. Germline CDR1 and CDR2: SGHTA and FQGNSA. CDR3 bases: TGTGCCAGCAGCCCGAGACAGGGTATGAACACTGAAGCTTTCTTT. This gives the protein CASSPRQGMNTEAFF.

This chain uses TRBV28 with TRBJ1-2, with TRBD1 identical over 7 bases. The V segment lost 6 bases and the J segment 9 bases; nucleotides outside the gene matches: 7. Looked up from germline, CDR1 is MDHEN and CDR2 is SYDVKM. The CDR3 loop spans 12 amino acids. The CDR3 DNA is TGTGCCAGCAGGTACAGGGGTAGTAGCTACACCTTC. It specifies CASRYRGSSYTF.